This T cell receptor beta chain was obtained from a study of response to subunit inactivated influenza vaccine. A single record per CDR3 protein comes from TCRdb applying MiXCR to the RT-PCR reads. The table includes roughly 460,000 distinct CDR3 sequences, approximately 9.9% detected once. This CDR3 is built from 16 residues. Germline V gene data show CDR1 as LGHNA and CDR2 as YNFKEQ. Trimming took 8 bases from V and 4 from J; bases not matched to a gene: 11. The sequence derives from a man in his forties or fifties who received an inactivated influenza vaccine. The source material was PBMCs from blood, sampled 45 days after vaccination. V usage is TRBV4-2 and J usage is TRBJ2-3, with 11 bases aligning to TRBD2. The CDR3 DNA sequence: TGTGCCAGCCTGGGGAGTACTAGCGGGAGAGCAGATACGCAGTATTTT. Amino acid sequence: CASLGSTSGRADTQYF.